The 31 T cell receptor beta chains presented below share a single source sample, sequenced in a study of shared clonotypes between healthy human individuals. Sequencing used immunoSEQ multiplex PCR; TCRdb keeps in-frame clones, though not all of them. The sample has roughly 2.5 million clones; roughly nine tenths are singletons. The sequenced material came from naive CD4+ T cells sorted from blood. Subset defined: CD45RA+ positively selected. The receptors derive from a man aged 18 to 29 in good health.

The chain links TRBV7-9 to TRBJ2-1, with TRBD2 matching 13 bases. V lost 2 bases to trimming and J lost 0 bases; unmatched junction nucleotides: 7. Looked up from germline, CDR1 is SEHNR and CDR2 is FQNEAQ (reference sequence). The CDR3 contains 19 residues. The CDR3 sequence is CASSLTGTSGARSYNEQFF. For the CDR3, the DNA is TGTGCCAGCAGCTTAACGGGGACTAGCGGGGCCCGCTCCTACAATGAGCAGTTCTTC.

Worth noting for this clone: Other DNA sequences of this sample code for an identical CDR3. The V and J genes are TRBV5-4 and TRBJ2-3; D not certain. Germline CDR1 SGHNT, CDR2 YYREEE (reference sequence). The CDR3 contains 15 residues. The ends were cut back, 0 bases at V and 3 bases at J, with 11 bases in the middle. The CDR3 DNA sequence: TGTGCCAGCAGCTTGGTAGGTCAAGGGACAGATACGCAGTATTTT. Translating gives CASSLVGQGTDTQYF.

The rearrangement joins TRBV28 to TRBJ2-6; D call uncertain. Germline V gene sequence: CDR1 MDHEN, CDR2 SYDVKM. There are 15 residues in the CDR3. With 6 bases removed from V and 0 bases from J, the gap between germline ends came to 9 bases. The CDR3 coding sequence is TGTGCCAGCAGCCTCGTCCGCTCTGGGGCCAACGTCCTGACTTTC. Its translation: CASSLVRSGANVLTF.

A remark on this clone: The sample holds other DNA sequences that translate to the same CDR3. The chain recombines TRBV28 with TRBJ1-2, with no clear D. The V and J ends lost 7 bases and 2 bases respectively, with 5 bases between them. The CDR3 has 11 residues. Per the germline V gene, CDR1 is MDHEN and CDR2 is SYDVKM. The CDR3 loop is CASTSNYGYTF. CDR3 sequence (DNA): TGTGCCAGCACGTCGAACTATGGCTACACCTTC.

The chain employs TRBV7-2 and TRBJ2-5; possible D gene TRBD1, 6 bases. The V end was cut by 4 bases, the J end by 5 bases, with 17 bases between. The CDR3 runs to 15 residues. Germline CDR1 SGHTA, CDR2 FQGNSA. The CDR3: CASSYGTTPGETQYF. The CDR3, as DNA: TGTGCCAGCAGCTACGGGACAACCCCCGGGGAGACCCAGTACTTC.

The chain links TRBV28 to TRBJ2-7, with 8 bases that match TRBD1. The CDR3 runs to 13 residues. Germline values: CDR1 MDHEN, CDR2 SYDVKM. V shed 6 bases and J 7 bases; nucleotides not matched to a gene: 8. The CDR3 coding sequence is TGTGCCAGCAGCCCCGAGGACAGGGTAGAGCAGTACTTC. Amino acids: CASSPEDRVEQYF.

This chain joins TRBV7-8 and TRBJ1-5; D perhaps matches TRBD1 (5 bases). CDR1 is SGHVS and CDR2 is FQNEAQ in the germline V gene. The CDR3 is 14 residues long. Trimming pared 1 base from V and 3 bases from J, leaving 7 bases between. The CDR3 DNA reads TGTGCCAGCAGCTTAGGGGGGTTCAATCAGCCCCAGCATTTT. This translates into CASSLGGFNQPQHF. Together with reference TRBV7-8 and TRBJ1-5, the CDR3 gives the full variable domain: GAGVSQSPRYKVAKRGQDVALRCDPISGHVSLFWYQQALGQGPEFLTYFQNEAQLDKSGLPSDRFFAERPEGSVSTLKIQRTQQEDSAVYLCASSLGGFNQPQHFGDGTRLSIL.

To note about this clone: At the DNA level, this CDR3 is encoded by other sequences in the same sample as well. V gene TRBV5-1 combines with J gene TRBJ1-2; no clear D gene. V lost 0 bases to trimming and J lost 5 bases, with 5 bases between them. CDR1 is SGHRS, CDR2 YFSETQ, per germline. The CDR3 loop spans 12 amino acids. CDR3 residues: CASSLEQYGYTF. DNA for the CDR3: TGCGCCAGCAGCTTGGAACAGTATGGCTACACCTTC.

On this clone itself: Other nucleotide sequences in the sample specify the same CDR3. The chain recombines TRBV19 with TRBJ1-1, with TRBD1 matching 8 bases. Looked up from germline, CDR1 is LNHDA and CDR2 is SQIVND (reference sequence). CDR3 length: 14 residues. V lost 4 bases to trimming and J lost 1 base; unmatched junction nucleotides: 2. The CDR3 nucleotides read TGTGCCAGTAGTAGGGGACAGGCGAACACTGAAGCTTTCTTT. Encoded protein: CASSRGQANTEAFF. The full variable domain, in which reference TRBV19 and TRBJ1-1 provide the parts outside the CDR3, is DGGITQSPKYLFRKEGQNVTLSCEQNLNHDAMYWYRQDPGQGLRLIYYSQIVNDFQKGDIAEGYSVSREKKESFPLTVTSAQKNPTAFYLCASSRGQANTEAFFGQGTRLTVV.

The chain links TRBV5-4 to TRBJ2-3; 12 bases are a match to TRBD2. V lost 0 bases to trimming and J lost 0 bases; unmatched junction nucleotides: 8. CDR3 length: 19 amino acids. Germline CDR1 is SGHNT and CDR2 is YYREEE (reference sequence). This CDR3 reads CASSLAGLAGGPSTDTQYF. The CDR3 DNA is TGTGCCAGCAGCTTGGCGGGGCTAGCGGGAGGGCCTAGCACAGATACGCAGTATTTT.

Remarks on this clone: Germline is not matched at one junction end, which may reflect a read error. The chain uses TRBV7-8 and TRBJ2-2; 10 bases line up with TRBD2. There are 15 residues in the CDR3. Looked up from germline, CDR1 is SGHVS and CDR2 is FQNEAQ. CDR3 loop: CASSLAGVMGGELFF. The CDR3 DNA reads TGTGCCAGCAGCCTAGCGGGAGTGATGGGCGGGGAGCTGTTTTTT.

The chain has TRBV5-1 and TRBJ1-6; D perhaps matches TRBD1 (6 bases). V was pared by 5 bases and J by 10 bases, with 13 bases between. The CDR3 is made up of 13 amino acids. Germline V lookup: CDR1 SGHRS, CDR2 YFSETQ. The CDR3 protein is CASREGVGSPLHF. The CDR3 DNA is TGCGCCAGCAGGGAGGGGGTAGGCTCACCCCTCCACTTT. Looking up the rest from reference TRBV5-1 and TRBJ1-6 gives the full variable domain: KAGVTQTPRYLIKTRGQQVTLSCSPISGHRSVSWYQQTPGQGLQFLFEYFSETQRNKGNFPGRFSGRQFSNSRSEMNVSTLELGDSALYLCASREGVGSPLHFGNGTRLTVT.

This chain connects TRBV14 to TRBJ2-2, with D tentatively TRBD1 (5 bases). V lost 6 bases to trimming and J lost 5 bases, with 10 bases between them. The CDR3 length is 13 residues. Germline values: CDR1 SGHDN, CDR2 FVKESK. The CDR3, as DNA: TGTGCCAGCAGTGTGCAGGGAACCGGGGAGCTGTTTTTT. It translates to CASSVQGTGELFF.

The DNA of the CDR3 is TGTGCCAGCAGTGAAGCGCCGGGACTAGACGGGGTCAAAAACATTCAGTACTTC. As protein: CASSEAPGLDGVKNIQYF. The J gene is TRBJ2-4, the V gene TRBV6-1; 8 nucleotides line up with TRBD2. This CDR3 spans 18 amino acids. The V and J ends lost 0 bases and 3 bases, in that order; junction bases with no gene match: 10. Per germline, CDR1 MNHNS and CDR2 SASEGT.

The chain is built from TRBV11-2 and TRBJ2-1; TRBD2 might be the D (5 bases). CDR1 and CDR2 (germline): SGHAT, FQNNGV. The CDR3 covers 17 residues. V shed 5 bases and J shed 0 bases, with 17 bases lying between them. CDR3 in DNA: TGTGCCAGCAGCCAGATGGCAGCGGACCCCTCCTACAATGAGCAGTTCTTC. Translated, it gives CASSQMAADPSYNEQFF.

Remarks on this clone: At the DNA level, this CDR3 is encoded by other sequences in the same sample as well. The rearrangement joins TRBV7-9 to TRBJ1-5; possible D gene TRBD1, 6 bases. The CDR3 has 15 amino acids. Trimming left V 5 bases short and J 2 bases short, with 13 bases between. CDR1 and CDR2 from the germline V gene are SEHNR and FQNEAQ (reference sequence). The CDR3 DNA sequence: TGTGCCAGCAGCCTACAGGGATTAGGCAATCAGCCCCAGCATTTT. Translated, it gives CASSLQGLGNQPQHF.

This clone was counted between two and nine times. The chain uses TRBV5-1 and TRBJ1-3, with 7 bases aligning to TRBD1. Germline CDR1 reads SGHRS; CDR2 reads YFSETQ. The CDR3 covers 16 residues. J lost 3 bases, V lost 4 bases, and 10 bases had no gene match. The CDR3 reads CASSLTTGSYGNTIYF. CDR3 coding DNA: TGCGCCAGCAGCCTTACGACAGGGAGTTATGGAAACACCATATATTTT.

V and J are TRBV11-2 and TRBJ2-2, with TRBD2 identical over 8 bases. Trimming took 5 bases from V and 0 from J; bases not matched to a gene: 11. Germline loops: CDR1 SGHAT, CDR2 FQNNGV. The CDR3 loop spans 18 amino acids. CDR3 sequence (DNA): TGTGCCAGCAGCCCCCTAGCGGGCAGACGAACGAACACCGGGGAGCTGTTTTTT. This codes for CASSPLAGRRTNTGELFF.

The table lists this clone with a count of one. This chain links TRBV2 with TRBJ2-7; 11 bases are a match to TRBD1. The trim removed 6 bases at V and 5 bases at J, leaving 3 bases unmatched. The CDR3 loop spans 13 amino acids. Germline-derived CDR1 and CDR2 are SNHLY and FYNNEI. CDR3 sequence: CASRDRGRNEQYF. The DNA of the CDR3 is TGTGCCAGCAGGGACAGGGGGCGGAACGAGCAGTACTTC.

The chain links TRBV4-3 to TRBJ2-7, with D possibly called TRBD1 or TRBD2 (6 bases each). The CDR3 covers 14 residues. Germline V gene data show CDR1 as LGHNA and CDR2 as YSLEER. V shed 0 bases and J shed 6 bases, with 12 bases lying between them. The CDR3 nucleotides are TGCGCCAGCAGCCAAGATAGGGGGGTGGGCGAGCAGTACTTC. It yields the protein CASSQDRGVGEQYF.

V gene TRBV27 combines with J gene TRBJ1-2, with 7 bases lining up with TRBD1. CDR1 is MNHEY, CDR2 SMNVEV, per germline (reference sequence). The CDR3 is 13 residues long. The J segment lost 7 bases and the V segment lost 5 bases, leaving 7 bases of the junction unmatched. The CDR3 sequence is CASSPTTGTGYTF. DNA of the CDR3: TGTGCCAGCAGTCCTACGACAGGGACTGGCTACACCTTC.

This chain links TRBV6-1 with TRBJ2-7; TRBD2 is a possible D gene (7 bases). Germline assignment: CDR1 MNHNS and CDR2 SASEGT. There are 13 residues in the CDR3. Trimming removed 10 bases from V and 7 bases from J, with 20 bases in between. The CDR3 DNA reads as TGTGCCACCCGAGGGGGGGAGGGCCGGGAGCAGTACTTC. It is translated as CATRGGEGREQYF.

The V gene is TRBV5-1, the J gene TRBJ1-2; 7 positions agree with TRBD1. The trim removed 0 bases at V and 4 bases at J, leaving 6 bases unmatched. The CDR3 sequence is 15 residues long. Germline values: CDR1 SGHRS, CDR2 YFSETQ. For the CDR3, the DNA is TGCGCCAGCAGCTTGGTACCTGGGACAGTCTATGGCTACACCTTC. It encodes CASSLVPGTVYGYTF. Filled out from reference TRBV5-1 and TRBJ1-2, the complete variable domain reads KAGVTQTPRYLIKTRGQQVTLSCSPISGHRSVSWYQQTPGQGLQFLFEYFSETQRNKGNFPGRFSGRQFSNSRSEMNVSTLELGDSALYLCASSLVPGTVYGYTFGSGTRLTVV.

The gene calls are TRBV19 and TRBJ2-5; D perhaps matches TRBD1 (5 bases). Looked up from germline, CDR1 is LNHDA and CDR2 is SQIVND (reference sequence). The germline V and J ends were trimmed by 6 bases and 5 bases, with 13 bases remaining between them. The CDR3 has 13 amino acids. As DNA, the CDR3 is TGTGCCAGTAGCCTCGACAGACGGGAGACCCAGTACTTC. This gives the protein CASSLDRRETQYF.

The DNA of the CDR3 is TGTGCCAGCAGCCAAGGAACGAGTGGGCACAGGTTCTTCTCTGGGGCCAACGTCCTGACTTTC. This translates into CASSQGTSGHRFFSGANVLTF. The chain links TRBV14 to TRBJ2-6; D might be TRBD1 (5 bases). CDR1 SGHDN and CDR2 FVKESK come from the germline V gene. Trimming cost V 1 base and J 0 bases, with 22 bases left between them. The CDR3 length is 21 residues.

The CDR3 nucleotides are TGTGCCAGCAGTAAGGATCAACCCCCCTACGAGCAGTACTTC. This gives the protein CASSKDQPPYEQYF. The chain couples TRBV7-8 to TRBJ2-7, with D hard to call. In germline, CDR1 is SGHVS, CDR2 FQNEAQ. This CDR3 is built from 14 residues. Deletions cut 6 bases from V and 2 bases from J, with 14 bases between.

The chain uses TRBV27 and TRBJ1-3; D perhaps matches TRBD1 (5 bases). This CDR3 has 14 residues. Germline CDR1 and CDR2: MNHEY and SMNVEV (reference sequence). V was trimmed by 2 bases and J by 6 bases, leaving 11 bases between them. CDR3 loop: CASSLRRGENTIYF. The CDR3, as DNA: TGTGCCAGCAGTTTAAGAAGGGGCGAAAACACCATATATTTT.

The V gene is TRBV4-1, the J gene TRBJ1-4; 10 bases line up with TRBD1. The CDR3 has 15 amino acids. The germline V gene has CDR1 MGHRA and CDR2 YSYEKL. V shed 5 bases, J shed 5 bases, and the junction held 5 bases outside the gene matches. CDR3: CASSTPGQGNEKLFF. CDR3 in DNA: TGCGCCAGCAGCACACCGGGACAGGGGAATGAAAAACTGTTTTTT.

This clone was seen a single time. CDR3 loop: CASSLRAGVQETQYF. The CDR3 DNA reads TGTGCCAGCAGTTTAAGGGCCGGAGTCCAAGAGACCCAGTACTTC. The chain combines TRBV28 with TRBJ2-5; D is unclear. Germline V gene data show CDR1 as MDHEN and CDR2 as SYDVKM. Trimming took off 2 bases at V and 1 base at J, with 11 bases between the two ends. The CDR3 contains 15 residues. Based on the CDR3 plus reference TRBV28 and TRBJ2-5, the full variable domain is DVKVTQSSRYLVKRTGEKVFLECVQDMDHENMFWYRQDPGLGLRLIYFSYDVKMKEKGDIPEGYSVSREKKERFSLILESASTNQTSMYLCASSLRAGVQETQYFGPGTRLLVL.

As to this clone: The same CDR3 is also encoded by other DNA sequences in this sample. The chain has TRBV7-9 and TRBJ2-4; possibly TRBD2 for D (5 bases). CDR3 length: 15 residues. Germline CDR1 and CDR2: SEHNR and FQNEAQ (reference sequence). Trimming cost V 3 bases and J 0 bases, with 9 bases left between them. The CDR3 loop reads CASSLSGLAKNIQYF. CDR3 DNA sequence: TGTGCCAGCAGCTTGAGCGGATTAGCCAAAAACATTCAGTACTTC.

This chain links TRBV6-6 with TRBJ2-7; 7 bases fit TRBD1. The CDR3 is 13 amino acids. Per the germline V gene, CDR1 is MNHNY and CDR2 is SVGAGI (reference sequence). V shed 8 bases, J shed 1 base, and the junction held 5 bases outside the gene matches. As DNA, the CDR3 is TGTGCCAGCTTCTCGGGACAGTCCTACGAGCAGTACTTC. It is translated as CASFSGQSYEQYF.